The clone carrying this T cell receptor (beta chain) was seen a single time. The antigen is unknown. The sample belongs to a study of CD8+ T cells in alopecia areata. Study-wide context: The tofacitinib course ran for 6 to 18 months and was followed by 6 months off drug.

Sample treatment: oral pan-JAK inhibitor, 5-10 mg twice daily. The study team obtained lesional scalp punch biopsies and peripheral blood from alopecia areata patients. Findings and limits, study-wide: Among patients, TCR sharing was less clear than in mice, a difference possibly due in part to HLA diversity in the patient population.

Sequencing used cDNA as its template, made by extracting RNA and reverse transcribing it. Generated by immunoSEQ multiplex PCR, the TCRdb table keeps only in-frame clones and is missing some. The sample includes approximately 190,000 clones, roughly 64% of them seen just once. Germline V lookup: CDR1 LNHDA, CDR2 SQIVND (reference sequence). Trimming took 3 bases from V and 4 from J, leaving 13 bases between them. The CDR3 totals 14 residues. The sequencing here drew on CD4+ T cells sorted from blood, taken at week 24, from a patient treated with tofacitinib. This clonotype originated in a human donor with alopecia areata. The gene calls are TRBV19 and TRBJ2-7, with no clear D. CDR3 amino acids: CASSMRTEEYEQYF. In nucleotides, the CDR3 is TGTGCCAGTAGTATGAGGACGGAAGAGTACGAGCAGTACTTC.